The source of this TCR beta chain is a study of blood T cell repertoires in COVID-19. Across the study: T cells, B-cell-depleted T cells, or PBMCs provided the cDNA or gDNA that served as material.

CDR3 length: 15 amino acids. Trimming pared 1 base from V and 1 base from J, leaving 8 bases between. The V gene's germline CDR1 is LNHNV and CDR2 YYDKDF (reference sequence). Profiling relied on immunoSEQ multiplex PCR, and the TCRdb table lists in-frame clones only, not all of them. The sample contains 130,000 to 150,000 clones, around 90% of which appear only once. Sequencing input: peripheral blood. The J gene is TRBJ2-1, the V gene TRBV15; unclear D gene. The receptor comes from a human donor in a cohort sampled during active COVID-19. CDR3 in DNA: TGTGCCACCAGCAGAGGTCCCATTTCCTACAATGAGCAGTTCTTC. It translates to CATSRGPISYNEQFF. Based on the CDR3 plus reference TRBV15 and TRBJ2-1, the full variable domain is DAMVIQNPRYQVTQFGKPVTLSCSQTLNHNVMYWYQQKSSQAPKLLFHYYDKDFNNEADTPDNFQSRRPNTSFCFLDIRSPGLGDTAMYLCATSRGPISYNEQFFGPGTRLTVL.